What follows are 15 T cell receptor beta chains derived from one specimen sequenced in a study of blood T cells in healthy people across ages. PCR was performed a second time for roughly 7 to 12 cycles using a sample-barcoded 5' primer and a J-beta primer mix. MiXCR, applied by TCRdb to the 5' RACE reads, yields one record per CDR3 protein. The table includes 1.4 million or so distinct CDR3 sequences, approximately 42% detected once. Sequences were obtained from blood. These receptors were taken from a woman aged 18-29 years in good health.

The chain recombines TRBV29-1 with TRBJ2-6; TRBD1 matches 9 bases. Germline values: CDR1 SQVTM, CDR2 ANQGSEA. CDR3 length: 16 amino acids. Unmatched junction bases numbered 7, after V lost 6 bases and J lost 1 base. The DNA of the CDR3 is TGCAGCGTAACCACAGGGGGCACTTCTGGGGCCAACGTCCTGACTTTC. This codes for CSVTTGGTSGANVLTF.

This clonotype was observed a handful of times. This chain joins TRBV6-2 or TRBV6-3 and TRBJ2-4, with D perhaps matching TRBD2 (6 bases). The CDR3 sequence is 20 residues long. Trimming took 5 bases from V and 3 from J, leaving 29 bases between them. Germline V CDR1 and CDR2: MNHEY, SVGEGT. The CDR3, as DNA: TGTGCCAGCAGTCGGGTCCAGGGACTTAGGCGGGGAGTCGACAAAAACATTCAGTACTTC. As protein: CASSRVQGLRRGVDKNIQYF.

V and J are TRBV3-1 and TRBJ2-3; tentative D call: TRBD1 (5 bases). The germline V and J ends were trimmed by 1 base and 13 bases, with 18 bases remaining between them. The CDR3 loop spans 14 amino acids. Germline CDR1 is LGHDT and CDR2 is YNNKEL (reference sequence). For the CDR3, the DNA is TGTGCCAGCAGCCAAGTGGTTGAACAGGAGCTGAAGTATTTT. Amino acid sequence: CASSQVVEQELKYF.

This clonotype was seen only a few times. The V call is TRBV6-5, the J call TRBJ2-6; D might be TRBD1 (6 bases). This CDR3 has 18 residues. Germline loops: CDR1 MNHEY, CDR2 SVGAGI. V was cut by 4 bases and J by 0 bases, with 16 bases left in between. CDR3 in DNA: TGTGCCAGCAGTTTTGGGGGCCCGGGGTACTCTGGGGCCAACGTCCTGACTTTC. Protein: CASSFGGPGYSGANVLTF.

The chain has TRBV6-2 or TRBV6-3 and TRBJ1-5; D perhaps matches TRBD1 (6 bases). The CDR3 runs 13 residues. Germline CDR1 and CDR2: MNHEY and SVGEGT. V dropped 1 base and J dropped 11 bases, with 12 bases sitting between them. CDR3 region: CASSYFNRAAQHF. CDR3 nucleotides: TGTGCCAGCAGTTACTTCAACAGGGCTGCCCAGCATTTT.

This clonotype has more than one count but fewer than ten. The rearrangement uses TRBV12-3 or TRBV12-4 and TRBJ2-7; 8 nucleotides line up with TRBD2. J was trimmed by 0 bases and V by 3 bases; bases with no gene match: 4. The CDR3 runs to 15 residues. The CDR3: CASSFYAGGSYEQYF. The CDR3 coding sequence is TGTGCCAGCAGTTTTTATGCGGGAGGCTCCTACGAGCAGTACTTC.

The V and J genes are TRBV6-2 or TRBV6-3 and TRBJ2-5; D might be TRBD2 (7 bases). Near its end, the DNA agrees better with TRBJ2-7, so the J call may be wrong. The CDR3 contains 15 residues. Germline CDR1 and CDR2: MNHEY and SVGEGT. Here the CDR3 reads CATKSFGGQSDEQYF. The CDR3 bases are TGTGCCACCAAATCTTTCGGGGGGCAATCGGACGAGCAGTACTTC.

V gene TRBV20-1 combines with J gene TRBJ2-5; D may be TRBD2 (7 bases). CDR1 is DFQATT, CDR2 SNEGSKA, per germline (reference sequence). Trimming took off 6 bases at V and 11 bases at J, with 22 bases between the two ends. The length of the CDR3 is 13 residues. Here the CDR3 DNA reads TGCAGTGCCGCCGACGGGGGGCCGAGGGAGCAGTACTTC. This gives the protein CSAADGGPREQYF.

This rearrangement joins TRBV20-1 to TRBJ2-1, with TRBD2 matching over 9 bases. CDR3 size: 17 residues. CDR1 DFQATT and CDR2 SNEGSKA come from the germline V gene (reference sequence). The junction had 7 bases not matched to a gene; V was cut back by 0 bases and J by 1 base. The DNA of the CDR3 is TGCAGTGCTAGAGATGGCGGGAGGGCACGATCCTACAATGAGCAGTTCTTC. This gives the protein CSARDGGRARSYNEQFF.

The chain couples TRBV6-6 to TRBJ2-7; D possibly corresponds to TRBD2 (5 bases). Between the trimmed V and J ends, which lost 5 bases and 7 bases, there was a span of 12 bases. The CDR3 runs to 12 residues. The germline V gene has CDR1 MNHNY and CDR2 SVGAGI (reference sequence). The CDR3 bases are TGTGCCAGCAGTACGGGAACTACGGAGCAGTACTTC. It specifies CASSTGTTEQYF.

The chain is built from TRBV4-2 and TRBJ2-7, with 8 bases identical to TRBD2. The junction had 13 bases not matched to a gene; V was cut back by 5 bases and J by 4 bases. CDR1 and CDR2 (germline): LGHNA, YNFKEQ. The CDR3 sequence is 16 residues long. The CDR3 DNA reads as TGTGCCAGCAGCGACCTAGCTGAGCGGGGGTATTACGAGCAGTACTTC. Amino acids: CASSDLAERGYYEQYF.

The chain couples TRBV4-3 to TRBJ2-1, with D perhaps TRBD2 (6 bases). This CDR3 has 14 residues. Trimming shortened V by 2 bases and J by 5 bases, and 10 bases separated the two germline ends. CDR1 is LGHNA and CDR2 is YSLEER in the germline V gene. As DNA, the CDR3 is TGCGCCAGCAGCCAAATAGCGGCTAACAATGAGCAGTTCTTC. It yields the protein CASSQIAANNEQFF.

The CDR3 bases are TGTGCCAGCAGTTACCTGAGCGGGGGGTACAATGAGCAGTTCTTC. This codes for CASSYLSGGYNEQFF. The chain is built from TRBV6-5 and TRBJ2-1, with TRBD2 matching over 9 bases. The J segment lost 4 bases and the V segment lost 2 bases, leaving 3 bases of the junction unmatched. In germline, CDR1 is MNHEY, CDR2 SVGAGI. The CDR3 extends over 15 amino acids.

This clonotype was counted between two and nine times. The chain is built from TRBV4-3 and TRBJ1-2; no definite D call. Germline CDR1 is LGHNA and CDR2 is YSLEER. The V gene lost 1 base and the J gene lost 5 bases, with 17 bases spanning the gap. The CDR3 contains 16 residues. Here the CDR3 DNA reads TGCGCCAGCAGCCAAGGAAGGGCCTCTCCGGAATATGGCTACACCTTC. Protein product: CASSQGRASPEYGYTF.

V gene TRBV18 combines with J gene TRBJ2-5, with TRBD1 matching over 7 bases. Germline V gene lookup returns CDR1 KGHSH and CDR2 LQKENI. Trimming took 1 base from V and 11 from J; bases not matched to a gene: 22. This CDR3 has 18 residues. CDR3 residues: CASSPQFMRGGQENEQYF. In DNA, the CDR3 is TGTGCCAGCTCACCACAGTTCATGAGAGGGGGCCAAGAGAATGAGCAGTACTTC. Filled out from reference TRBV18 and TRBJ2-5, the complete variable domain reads NAGVMQNPRHLVRRRGQEARLRCSPMKGHSHVYWYRQLPEEGLKFMVYLQKENIIDESGMPKERFSAEFPKEGPSILRIQQVVRGDSAAYFCASSPQFMRGGQENEQYFGPGTRLLVL.